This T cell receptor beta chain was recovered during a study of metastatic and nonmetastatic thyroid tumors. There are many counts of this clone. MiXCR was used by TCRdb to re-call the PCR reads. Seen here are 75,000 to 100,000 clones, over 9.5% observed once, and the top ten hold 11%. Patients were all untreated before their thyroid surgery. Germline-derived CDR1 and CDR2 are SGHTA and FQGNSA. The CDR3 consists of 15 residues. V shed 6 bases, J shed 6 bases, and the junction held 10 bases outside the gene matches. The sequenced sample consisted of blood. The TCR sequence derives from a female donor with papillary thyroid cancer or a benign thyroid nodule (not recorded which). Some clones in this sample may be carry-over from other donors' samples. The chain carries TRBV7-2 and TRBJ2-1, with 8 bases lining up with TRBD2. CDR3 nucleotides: TGTGCCAGCAGATTCAAGCGGGAGTATAGCAATGAGCAGTTCTTC. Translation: CASRFKREYSNEQFF.